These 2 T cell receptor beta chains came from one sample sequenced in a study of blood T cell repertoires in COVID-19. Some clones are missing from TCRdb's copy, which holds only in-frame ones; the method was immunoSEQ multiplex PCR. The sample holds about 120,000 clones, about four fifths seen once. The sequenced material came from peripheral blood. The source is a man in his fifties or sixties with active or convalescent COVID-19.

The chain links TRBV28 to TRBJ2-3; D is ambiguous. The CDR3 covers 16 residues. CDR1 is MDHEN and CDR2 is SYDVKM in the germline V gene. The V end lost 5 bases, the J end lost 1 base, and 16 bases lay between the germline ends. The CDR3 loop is CASSPLPDLGTDTQYF. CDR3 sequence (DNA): TGTGCCAGCAGTCCCCTCCCTGATCTAGGCACAGATACGCAGTATTTT.

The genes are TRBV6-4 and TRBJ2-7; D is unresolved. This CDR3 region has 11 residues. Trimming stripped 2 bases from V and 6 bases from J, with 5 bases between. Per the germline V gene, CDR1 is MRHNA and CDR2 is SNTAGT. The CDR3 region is CASSDRSEQYF. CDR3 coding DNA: TGTGCCAGCAGTGACCGCAGCGAGCAGTACTTC.